The source of this T cell receptor beta chain is a study of T cell responses to AZD1222 COVID-19 vaccine. The CDR3 runs 11 residues. The germline CDR1 and CDR2 sequences are GTSNPN and SVGIG (reference sequence). Trimming stripped 0 bases from V and 7 bases from J, with 4 bases between. Produced via immunoSEQ multiplex PCR; TCRdb's table is partial and in-frame only. The repertoire holds 100,000 to 150,000 clones, with around 90% as singletons. This clone has only one observation. The antigen remains undetermined. Other nucleotide sequences from this sample produce the same CDR3. Whole-study results and caveats: Vaccine-related CD4 TCRs covered spike, predominating at 160-218 and 743-854.

The specimen comprised peripheral blood, sampled on day 0 of AZD1222 vaccination. The rearrangement uses TRBV30 and TRBJ1-5; D is unresolved. This receptor was obtained from an adult in good health. DNA for the CDR3: TGTGCCTGGAGTGTTGGGCAGCCCCAGCATTTT. It yields the protein CAWSVGQPQHF.